The 15 T cell receptor beta chains below come from one sample, sequenced in a study of PD-L1 blockade in urothelial cancer (dated by TCRdb to the late 2010s). Library preparation used the immunoSEQ multiplex PCR assay. This is the immuneACCESS table as TCRdb keeps it, with only in-frame sequences that have V and J called. A part of the clones is gone; compared with another copy, unresolved V genes explain less than half, and the rest is unexplained. A total of around 71,000 clones appear in this sample, just under 85% of them only once. Clones ranked in the top ten supply more than 6.5% of the sample. Read against the paper, the sample's time point label means: pretreatment peripheral blood. Material: PBMCs, obtained around atezolizumab (anti-PD-L1) treatment. These receptors all come from a man aged 40-50 years with urothelial cancer.

The CDR3 protein is CASSYFGQGNTEAFF. In DNA form, the CDR3 reads TGTGCCAGCAGTTACTTCGGCCAGGGTAACACTGAAGCTTTCTTT. The chain recombines TRBV6-5 with TRBJ1-1; a weak D match, TRBD1 (5 bases). Germline V gene lookup returns CDR1 MNHEY and CDR2 SVGAGI. Deletions cut 1 base from V and 2 bases from J, with 11 bases between. The CDR3 runs 15 residues.

This clone came up a few times. The chain joins TRBV28 to TRBJ1-5; 8 nucleotides agree with TRBD1. V was pared by 5 bases and J by 8 bases, with 8 bases of the junction left unmatched. Germline CDR1 and CDR2: MDHEN and SYDVKM. The length of the CDR3 is 14 residues. The CDR3 sequence is CASSRSTGVKPQHF. The CDR3 coding sequence is TGTGCCAGCAGTAGATCGACAGGGGTAAAGCCCCAGCATTTT.

The chain carries TRBV11-1 and TRBJ1-1, with D unresolved. From germline, CDR1 is SGHAT and CDR2 FQDESV (reference sequence). V lost 8 bases to trimming and J lost 4 bases, with 11 bases between them. This CDR3 contains 12 residues. The CDR3 sequence: CASSKSSTEAFF. CDR3 DNA: TGTGCCAGCTCCAAGTCCAGCACTGAAGCTTTCTTT.

This clone was counted a single time. The rearrangement links TRBV6-5 to TRBJ2-7; 7 bases are shared with TRBD1. Germline V gene sequence: CDR1 MNHEY, CDR2 SVGAGI. The length of the CDR3 is 13 residues. V lost 5 bases to trimming and J lost 4 bases; unmatched junction nucleotides: 5. For the CDR3, the DNA is TGTGCCAGCAGTCCCGGGACAGAGTACGAGCAGTACTTC. Its translation: CASSPGTEYEQYF.

The gene calls are TRBV18 and TRBJ2-2; D is unclear. Trimming removed 2 bases at V and 8 bases at J, with 9 bases between. The CDR3 is 13 amino acids. The germline CDR1 and CDR2 sequences are KGHSH and LQKENI. In nucleotides, the CDR3 is TGTGCCAGCTCACCAACACAGTATGGGGAGCTGTTTTTT. Protein: CASSPTQYGELFF.

This clone occurred once. This chain uses TRBV10-2 with TRBJ2-2; TRBD2 aligns across 13 bases. The germline CDR1 and CDR2 sequences are WSHSY and SAAADI. CDR3 length equals 18 residues. Trimming at V came to 0 bases and at J to 8 bases, leaving 9 bases not matched to a gene. Here the CDR3 DNA reads TGCGCCAGCAGTGAGTCGAGACCGGGACTAGCGGGGCCGGGGGAGCTGTTTTTT. Translated: CASSESRPGLAGPGELFF.

As DNA, the CDR3 is TGTGCCAGCACCCGACAGAACACCGGGGAGCTGTTTTTT. It specifies CASTRQNTGELFF. The chain joins TRBV14 to TRBJ2-2; no clear D gene. The CDR3 runs 13 residues. The germline V gene has CDR1 SGHDN and CDR2 FVKESK. V lost 7 bases and J lost 1, with 7 bases in between.

The chain is built from TRBV5-6 and TRBJ1-1; 10 nucleotides line up with TRBD1. The CDR3 length is 15 residues. Looked up from germline, CDR1 is SGHDT and CDR2 is YYEEEE. The V segment lost 2 bases and the J segment 6 bases; nucleotides outside the gene matches: 7. Here the CDR3 DNA reads TGTGCCAGCAGCTTTACGGACAGGGGGTTCTCTGAAGCTTTCTTT. Amino acids: CASSFTDRGFSEAFF. The variable domain in full, with the rest retrieved from reference TRBV5-6 and TRBJ1-1, is DAGVTQSPTHLIKTRGQQVTLRCSPKSGHDTVSWYQQALGQGPQFIFQYYEEEERQRGNFPDRFSGHQFPNYSSELNVNALLLGDSALYLCASSFTDRGFSEAFFGQGTRLTVV.

The J gene is TRBJ1-5, the V gene TRBV12-2; no DNA check was done on the table's D call, TRBD1. TRBV12-2 is given as a pseudogene. The CDR3 runs to 16 residues. The CDR3 reads CASRFPDRERTQPQHF. The CDR3 DNA reads TGTGCAAGTCGCTTTCCCGACAGGGAGAGGACTCAGCCCCAGCATTTT.

The chain combines TRBV5-1 with TRBJ1-1, with D uncertain. In germline, CDR1 is SGHRS, CDR2 YFSETQ. Trimming removed 6 bases from V and 7 bases from J, with 16 bases in between. The CDR3 is made up of 13 amino acids. The CDR3 loop is CASKNTEQFEAFF. CDR3 DNA: TGCGCCAGCAAAAACACCGAACAGTTTGAAGCTTTCTTT.

The chain links TRBV5-6 to TRBJ1-2; D remains ambiguous. The CDR3 has 14 residues. The germline CDR1 and CDR2 sequences are SGHDT and YYEEEE. The V gene lost 1 base and the J gene lost 4 bases, with 11 bases spanning the gap. CDR3 region: CASSLKTSLYGYTF. CDR3 coding DNA: TGTGCCAGCAGCTTGAAAACTAGTCTCTATGGCTACACCTTC.

V gene TRBV4-1 combines with J gene TRBJ1-1, with 8 bases identical to TRBD1. Germline V gene lookup returns CDR1 MGHRA and CDR2 YSYEKL. Trimming cost V 0 bases and J 8 bases; bases outside gene matches: 17. The CDR3 is made up of 18 amino acids. The CDR3 protein is CASSQDGQGANGAREAFF. CDR3 nucleotide sequence: TGCGCCAGCAGCCAAGACGGGCAGGGGGCCAATGGGGCAAGAGAAGCTTTCTTT.

The V and J genes are TRBV7-8 and TRBJ2-3; no firm D call. CDR1 and CDR2 from the germline V gene are SGHVS and FQNEAQ. V lost 3 bases to trimming and J lost 1 base, with 5 bases between them. The CDR3 contains 13 residues. The CDR3 sequence is CASSFRGTDTQYF. The CDR3, as DNA: TGTGCCAGCAGCTTTCGGGGCACAGATACGCAGTATTTT.

The chain combines TRBV15 with TRBJ2-3; TRBD2 aligns across 7 bases. The CDR3 runs 16 residues. Germline V gene lookup returns CDR1 LNHNV and CDR2 YYDKDF (reference sequence). The V segment lost 4 bases and the J segment 4 bases; nucleotides outside the gene matches: 11. The CDR3 loop is CATSNRAGPHADTQYF. As DNA, the CDR3 is TGTGCCACCAGCAATCGAGCGGGACCCCACGCAGATACGCAGTATTTT.

The chain's CDR3 is CASSITGGQSGANVLTF. CDR3 in DNA: TGTGCCAGTAGTATTACGGGAGGTCAATCTGGGGCCAACGTCCTGACTTTC. The gene calls are TRBV19 and TRBJ2-6; 7 nucleotides line up with TRBD2. V trimming: 3 bases; J trimming: 1 base; junction bases outside the gene matches: 6. The CDR3 spans 17 residues. Germline lookup yields CDR1 LNHDA and CDR2 SQIVND (reference sequence).